This is a list of T cell receptor beta chains from one sample in a study of tumor-infiltrating lymphocytes in primary liver carcinoma. From the multiplex PCR reads, TCRdb called clonotypes with MiXCR, one entry per CDR3 protein. The sample records about 78,000 distinct CDR3 sequences, about 70% being singletons. Sample: liver tumor tissue from sampling region 4. All receptors derive from a woman between 55 and 75 years old with primary liver carcinoma and hepatitis B virus infection. CDR3s include the opening cysteine and the closing phenylalanine or tryptophan. A D gene is named only where the DNA matches it firmly. Some rows have no size entry. The others give once, few or many, or a class for an expanded clone.

d_call,j_call,v_call,clone_size,cdr3_nt,cdr3_aa
NA,TRBJ1-4,TRBV6-5,NA,TGTGCCAGCAGTTGGACGGCAACTAGTGAAAAACTGTTTTTT,CASSWTATSEKLFF
NA,TRBJ2-5,TRBV29-1,NA,TGCAGCGTTGAAAGGACTCAGAGGACCCAGTACTTC,CSVERTQRTQYF
NA,TRBJ1-1,TRBV30,NA,TGTGCCTGGAGAGTAGGTAGCACTGAAGCTTTCTTT,CAWRVGSTEAFF
NA,TRBJ2-1,TRBV4-1,NA,TGCACCAGCGGTCAAGATTCGGCAGGGTACCTTGAGCAGTTCTTC,CTSGQDSAGYLEQFF
TRBD1,TRBJ2-3,TRBV28,NA,TGTGCCAGCAGTTCCCCCCCCTACCCCAAGACAGGGTACATCCATTGCACAGATACGCAGTATTTT,CASSSPPYPKTGYIHCTDTQYF
TRBD1,TRBJ2-7,TRBV28,NA,TGTGTCAGCAGCACAGCATTTCCGGGACAGGTATACGAGCAGTACTTC,CVSSTAFPGQVYEQYF
TRBD2,TRBJ2-1,TRBV6-2/TRBV6-3,NA,TGTGCTAGCAGTTACTCGATGGGACTAGGGGAAGGGTTCTTC,CASSYSMGLGEGFF
TRBD2,TRBJ2-3,TRBV28,NA,TGTGCCAGAAACGGGGCGGGAGCATCCCCCACAGATACGCAGTATTTT,CARNGAGASPTDTQYF
NA,TRBJ2-3,TRBV28,many,TGTGCCAGCAGTTTATTGGGCGGGTTCACAGATACGCAGTATTTT,CASSLLGGFTDTQYF
NA,TRBJ2-7,TRBV12-3/TRBV12-4,NA,TGTGCCAGCAGTCCCGGGTCCTGCTACGAGCAGTACTTC,CASSPGSCYEQYF
TRBD2,TRBJ2-1,TRBV11-3,once,TGTGCCAGCAGCCTAGGTCGGGGGGAGTTGAGTGTCGATGAGCAGTTCTTC,CASSLGRGELSVDEQFF
TRBD1,TRBJ1-1,TRBV6-1,NA,TGTGCCCGCAGTGAAGAAGCAGGGGGATCAAACACTGAAACTTTCTTT,CARSEEAGGSNTETFF
NA,TRBJ2-3,TRBV19,NA,TGTGCCAGTAGTATTAGTCGGCAGAGCCAGCCCGATACGCAGTATTTT,CASSISRQSQPDTQYF
TRBD1,TRBJ2-5,TRBV28,few,TGTGCCAGCAGGCCGACCGACAGGGAGCGGGAGACCCAGTACTTC,CASRPTDRERETQYF
TRBD2,TRBJ2-3,TRBV11-1,medium-sized,TGTGCCAGCAGCCCTAGCGGGAGGCGTACGGATACGCAGTATTTT,CASSPSGRRTDTQYF
TRBD1,TRBJ1-5,TRBV5-8,NA,TGTGCCATCAGCTTGGCTCCTACCGACAGGGGGCGCCATAGCAATCAGCCCCAGCATTTT,CAISLAPTDRGRHSNQPQHF
NA,TRBJ2-1,TRBV29-1,NA,TGCAGCGTTGATGGGACTTGCGGGCACAATGAGCAGTTCTTC,CSVDGTCGHNEQFF
NA,TRBJ2-2,TRBV2,NA,TGTGCCAGCAGGGAAATAACCGGGGAGCTGTTTTTT,CASREITGELFF
TRBD2,TRBJ2-1,TRBV7-9,few,TGTGTCCCGGGGAGCGGGAGGGACAATGAGCAGTTCTTC,CVPGSGRDNEQFF
NA,TRBJ1-2,TRBV14,many,TGTGCCAGCAGCCAAGACAGGACATATGGCTACACCTTC,CASSQDRTYGYTF
NA,TRBJ2-2,TRBV29-1,many,TGCAGCGTTGTCGGGGCGGGAAGAAGGACCGGGGAGCTGTTTTTT,CSVVGAGRRTGELFF
NA,TRBJ2-3,TRBV11-2,NA,TGTAACAGCAGCTTAGTTGGGAGCGCAGATACGCAGTATTTT,CNSSLVGSADTQYF
NA,TRBJ1-1,TRBV6-5,many,TGTGCCAGCAGTACTCAGGGACGGCAGAACACTGAAGCTTTCTTT,CASSTQGRQNTEAFF
NA,TRBJ2-7,TRBV10-2,many,TGCGCCAGCAGTGACGCGGTCGGGGAGCAGTACTTC,CASSDAVGEQYF
NA,TRBJ1-2,TRBV7-9,many,TGTGCCAGCACCTTATATGGCCCCGAGGCGGCCAACTATGGCTACACCTTC,CASTLYGPEAANYGYTF
NA,TRBJ2-2,TRBV28,few,TGTGAGACCATGAAAAACACCGGGGAGCTGTTTTTT,CETMKNTGELFF
NA,TRBJ1-5,TRBV7-2,NA,TGTGCCAGCAGCTTAGCGCCCGAAGCTCAGCCCCAGCATTTT,CASSLAPEAQPQHF
NA,TRBJ2-5,TRBV28,medium-sized,TGTGCCAGCAGTCCTGGGTCTCAAGAGACCCAGTACTTC,CASSPGSQETQYF
TRBD1,TRBJ2-3,TRBV29-1,medium-sized,TGCAGCGTTGAAATCAGGGGGCGAGGCACAGATACGCAGTATTTT,CSVEIRGRGTDTQYF
TRBD2,TRBJ2-3,TRBV11-2,few,TGTGCCAGCAGCTTAAGGGGACTAACGTACACGTCAGATATGCAGTACTTT,CASSLRGLTYTSDMQYF
NA,TRBJ2-3,TRBV5-5,NA,TGTGCCAGCAGCGCGCGGGGCTTAGGCACGGATACGCAGTATTTT,CASSARGLGTDTQYF
NA,TRBJ2-3,TRBV11-3,NA,TGTGCCAGCAGCTTGTCGTTTAGGCCGCTACGGACATATACGCAGTATTTT,CASSLSFRPLRTYTQYF
NA,TRBJ2-7,TRBV11-2,NA,TGTGTCAGTAGCTTAGAGCGGGTAGGAGGAGGGCAGTACTTC,CVSSLERVGGGQYF
NA,TRBJ2-7,TRBV6-1,NA,TGTGCCAGCAGTGCTCCGGCCCGAGCCTCCTACGAGCAGTACTTC,CASSAPARASYEQYF
NA,TRBJ1-1,TRBV5-1,few,TGCGCCAGCAGCCTCGCGAGGGTTAACACTGAAGCTCTCTTT,CASSLARVNTEALF
NA,TRBJ2-3,TRBV7-8,NA,TGTGTCAGTAGCTTACTTCGGACAGCCTATACGCAGTATTTT,CVSSLLRTAYTQYF
TRBD2,TRBJ2-1,TRBV14,NA,TGTGCCAGCAGCCTTCTCGGGGGGTTAACTGGCAATGAGCGGTTCTTC,CASSLLGGLTGNERFF
NA,TRBJ2-6,TRBV7-9,many,TGTGCCAGCAGCTTAGGGGAAGGCTCTGGGGCCAACGTCCTGACTTTC,CASSLGEGSGANVLTF
NA,TRBJ1-1,TRBV11-3,NA,TGTGCCAGCAGCCTGACATTAGGGATGATCACTGAAGCTTTCTTT,CASSLTLGMITEAFF
NA,TRBJ1-2,TRBV12-3/TRBV12-4,NA,TGTGCTAGCAGCGAAAGGGGGGGGCGCCACACAACTAACGTAGGCTACGCCTTC,CASSERGGRHTTNVGYAF
TRBD1,TRBJ2-4,TRBV28,many,TGTGCCAGCAGTCTTTCTCAGGGGACAGGGAGTATTTTC,CASSLSQGTGSIF
TRBD1,TRBJ1-1,TRBV28,many,TGTGCCAGCAGCACAGGGGGCGCGGGGGTCACTGAAGCTTTCTTT,CASSTGGAGVTEAFF
NA,TRBJ2-3,TRBV6-5,NA,TGTGCCAGCAGTTACGCGGGGCTGGGTCAGTCCCAGTATTTT,CASSYAGLGQSQYF
TRBD1,TRBJ1-4,TRBV28,many,TGTGCCAGCAGTCCCAAACCCGCGACAGGGAAACTGTTTTTT,CASSPKPATGKLFF
TRBD2,TRBJ2-3,TRBV29-1,NA,TGCAGCGCTCGGGGGGGCCCCACAGATGCGCAGTATTTT,CSARGGPTDAQYF
NA,TRBJ1-3,TRBV4-1,many,TGCGCCAGCAGCCAAGTCCCTCGGGGGGGGCAGGGAAACACCATATATTTT,CASSQVPRGGQGNTIYF